This TCR beta chain was sequenced in a study of blood T cell repertoires in COVID-19. Study context: From the United States, Italy and Spain came samples of acute and convalescent COVID-19. Nucleic acid was either cDNA or gDNA, and it came from T cells, B-cell-depleted T cells, or PBMCs.

In the authors' workflow: Reference gene primer amplification gave nucleated cell count estimates. The table came from immunoSEQ multiplex PCR; TCRdb's copy has only in-frame clones and leaves some out. V, J and clone size reflect that table, while D and trimming were determined from the DNA. The sample gives roughly 14,000 clones, roughly 92% of which show up once; roughly 8.2% is in the top ten. The CDR3 has 14 residues. The germline gives CDR1 LNHDA, CDR2 SQIVND (reference sequence). V lost 3 bases and J lost 2, with 8 bases in between. The receptor comes from a human donor with active COVID-19. The donor label of this sample is uncertain. What was sequenced was peripheral blood. The chain employs TRBV19 and TRBJ2-1; TRBD1 might be the D (6 bases). The CDR3 nucleotides are TGTGCCAGTAGTATGGGACAAGCCTACAATGAGCAGTTCTTC. Amino acid sequence: CASSMGQAYNEQFF.